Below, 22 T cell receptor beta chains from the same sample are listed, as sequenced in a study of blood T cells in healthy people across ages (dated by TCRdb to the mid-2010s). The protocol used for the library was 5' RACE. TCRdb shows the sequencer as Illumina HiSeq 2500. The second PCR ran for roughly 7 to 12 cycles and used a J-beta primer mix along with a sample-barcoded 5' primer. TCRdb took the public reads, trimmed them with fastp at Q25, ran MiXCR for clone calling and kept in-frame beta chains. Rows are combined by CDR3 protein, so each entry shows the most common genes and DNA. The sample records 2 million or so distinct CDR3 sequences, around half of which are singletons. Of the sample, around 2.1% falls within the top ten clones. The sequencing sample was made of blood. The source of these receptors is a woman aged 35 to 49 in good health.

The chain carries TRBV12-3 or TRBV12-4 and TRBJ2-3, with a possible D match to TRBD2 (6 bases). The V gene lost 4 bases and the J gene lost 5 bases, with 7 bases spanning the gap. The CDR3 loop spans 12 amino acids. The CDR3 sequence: CASSWGEDTQYF. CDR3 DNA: TGTGCCAGCAGTTGGGGGGAAGATACGCAGTATTTT.

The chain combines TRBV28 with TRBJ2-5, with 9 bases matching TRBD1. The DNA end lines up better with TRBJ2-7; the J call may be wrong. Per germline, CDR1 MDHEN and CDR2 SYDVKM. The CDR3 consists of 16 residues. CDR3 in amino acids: CASSSTLGQGGYEQYF. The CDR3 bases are TGTGCCAGCAGTTCCACCCTGGGACAGGGCGGCTACGAGCAGTACTTC.

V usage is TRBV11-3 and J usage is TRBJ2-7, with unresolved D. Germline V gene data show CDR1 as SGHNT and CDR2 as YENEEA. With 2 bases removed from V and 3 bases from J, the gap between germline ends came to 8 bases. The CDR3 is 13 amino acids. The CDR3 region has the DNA TGTGCCAGCAGCTTAACAGAGGACTACGAGCAGTACTTC. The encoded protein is CASSLTEDYEQYF.

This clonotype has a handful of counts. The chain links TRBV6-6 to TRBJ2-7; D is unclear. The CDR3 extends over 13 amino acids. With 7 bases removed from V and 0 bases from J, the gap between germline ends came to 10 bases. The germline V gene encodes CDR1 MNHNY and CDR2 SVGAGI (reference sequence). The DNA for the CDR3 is TGTGCCAGCACGAGGTCGTTCTCCTACGAGCAGTACTTC. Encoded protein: CASTRSFSYEQYF.

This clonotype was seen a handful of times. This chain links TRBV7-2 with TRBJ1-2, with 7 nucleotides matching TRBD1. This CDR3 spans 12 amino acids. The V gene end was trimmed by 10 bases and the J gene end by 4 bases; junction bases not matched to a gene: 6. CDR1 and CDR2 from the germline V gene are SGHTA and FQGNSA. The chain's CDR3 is CAIQGLGYGYTF. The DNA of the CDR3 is TGTGCCATACAGGGGCTGGGCTATGGCTACACCTTC.

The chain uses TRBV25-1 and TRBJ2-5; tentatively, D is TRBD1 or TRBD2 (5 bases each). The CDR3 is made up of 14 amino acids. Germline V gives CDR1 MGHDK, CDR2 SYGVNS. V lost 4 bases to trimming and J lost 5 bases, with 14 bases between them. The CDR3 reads CASSAWDLTETQYF. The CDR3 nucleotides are TGTGCCAGCAGTGCCTGGGACCTCACGGAGACCCAGTACTTC. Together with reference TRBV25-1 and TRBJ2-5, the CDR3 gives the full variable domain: EADIYQTPRYLVIGTGKKITLECSQTMGHDKMYWYQQDPGMELHLIHYSYGVNSTEKGDLSSESTVSRIRTEHFPLTLESARPSHTSQYLCASSAWDLTETQYFGPGTRLLVL.

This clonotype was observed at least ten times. In DNA, the CDR3 is TGTGCCAGCAGTTACGCAGGCGGCTACGAGCAGTACTTC. This gives the protein CASSYAGGYEQYF. The chain joins TRBV6-2 or TRBV6-3 to TRBJ2-7, with unresolved D. CDR1 MNHEY and CDR2 SVGEGT come from the germline V gene. The CDR3 runs to 13 residues. Trimming took off 2 bases at V and 3 bases at J, with 8 bases between the two ends.

As DNA, the CDR3 is TGCAGCGTTGAGAGGGCTGACAGGGTTAATGAGCAGTACTTC. Its translation: CSVERADRVNEQYF. This chain connects TRBV29-1 to TRBJ2-7; 7 nucleotides align to TRBD1. Trimming removed 3 bases from V and 7 bases from J; junction bases left unmatched: 12. This CDR3 comprises 14 residues. Looked up from germline, CDR1 is SQVTM and CDR2 is ANQGSEA.

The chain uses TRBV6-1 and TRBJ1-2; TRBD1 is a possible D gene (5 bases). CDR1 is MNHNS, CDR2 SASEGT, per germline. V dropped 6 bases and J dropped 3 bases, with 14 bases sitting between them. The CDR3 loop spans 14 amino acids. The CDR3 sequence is CASSALGADYGYTF. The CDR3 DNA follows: TGTGCCAGCAGCGCTCTCGGGGCGGACTATGGCTACACCTTC.

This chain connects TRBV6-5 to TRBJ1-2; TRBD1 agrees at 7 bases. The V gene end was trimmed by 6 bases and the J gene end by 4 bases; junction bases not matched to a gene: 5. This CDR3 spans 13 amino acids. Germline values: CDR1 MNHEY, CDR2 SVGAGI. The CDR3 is CASSETGPYGYTF. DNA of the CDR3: TGTGCCAGCAGCGAGACAGGGCCCTATGGCTACACCTTC.

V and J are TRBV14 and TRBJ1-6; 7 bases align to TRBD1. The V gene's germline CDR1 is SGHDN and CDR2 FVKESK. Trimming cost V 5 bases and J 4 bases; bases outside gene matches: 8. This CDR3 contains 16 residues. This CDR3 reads CASSSRRQGYNSPLHF. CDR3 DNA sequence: TGTGCCAGCAGCTCCCGAAGACAGGGATATAATTCACCCCTCCACTTT.

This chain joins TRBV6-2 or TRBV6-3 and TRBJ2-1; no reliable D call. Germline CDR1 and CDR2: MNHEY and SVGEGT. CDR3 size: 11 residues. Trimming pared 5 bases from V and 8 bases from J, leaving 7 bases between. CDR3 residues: CASSKVDEQFF. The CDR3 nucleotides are TGTGCCAGCAGTAAAGTTGATGAGCAGTTCTTC.

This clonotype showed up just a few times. The CDR3 DNA reads as TGTGCCACCAGTGGAAGGAGTGGGACTGCTAACTATGGCTACACCTTC. This sequence encodes CATSGRSGTANYGYTF. V is TRBV24-1 and J is TRBJ1-2, with a tentative D call TRBD1 (5 bases). Trimming cost V 5 bases and J 0 bases, with 15 bases left between them. The CDR3 sequence is 16 residues long. The germline gives CDR1 KGHDR, CDR2 SFDVKD.

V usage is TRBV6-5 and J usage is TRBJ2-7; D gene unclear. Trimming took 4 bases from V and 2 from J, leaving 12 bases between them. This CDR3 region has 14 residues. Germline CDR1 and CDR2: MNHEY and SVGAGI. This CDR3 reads CASSSWKGTYEQYF. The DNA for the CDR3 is TGTGCCAGCAGTTCCTGGAAGGGCACCTACGAGCAGTACTTC.

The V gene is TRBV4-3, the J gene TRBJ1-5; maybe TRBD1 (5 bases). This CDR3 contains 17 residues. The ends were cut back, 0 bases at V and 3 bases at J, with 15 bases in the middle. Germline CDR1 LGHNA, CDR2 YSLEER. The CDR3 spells CASSQDPSGTNNQPQHF. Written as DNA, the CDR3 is TGCGCCAGCAGCCAAGATCCCTCGGGGACTAACAATCAGCCCCAGCATTTT.

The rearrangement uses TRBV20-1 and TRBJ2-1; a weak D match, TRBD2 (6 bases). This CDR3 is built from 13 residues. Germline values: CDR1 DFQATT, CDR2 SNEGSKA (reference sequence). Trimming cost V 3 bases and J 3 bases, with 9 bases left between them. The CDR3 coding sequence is TGCAGTGCTAGTACCGGGGGCTACAATGAGCAGTTCTTC. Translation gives CSASTGGYNEQFF.

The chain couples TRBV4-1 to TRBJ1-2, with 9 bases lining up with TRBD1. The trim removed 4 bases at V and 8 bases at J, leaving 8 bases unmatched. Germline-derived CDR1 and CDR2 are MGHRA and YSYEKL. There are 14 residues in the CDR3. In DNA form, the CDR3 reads TGCGCCAGCAGCCCTACAGGGGGCGGGGGCGGCTACACCTTC. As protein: CASSPTGGGGGYTF.

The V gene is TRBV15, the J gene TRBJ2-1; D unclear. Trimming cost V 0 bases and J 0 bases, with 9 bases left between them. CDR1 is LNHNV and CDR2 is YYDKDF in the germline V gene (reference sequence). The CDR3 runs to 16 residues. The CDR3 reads CATSRDLDLSYNEQFF. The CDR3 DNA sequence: TGTGCCACCAGCAGAGATCTGGACCTCTCCTACAATGAGCAGTTCTTC.

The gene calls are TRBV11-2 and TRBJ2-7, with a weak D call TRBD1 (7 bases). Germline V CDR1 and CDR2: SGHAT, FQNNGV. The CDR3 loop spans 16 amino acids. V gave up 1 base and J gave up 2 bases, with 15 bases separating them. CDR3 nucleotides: TGTGCCAGCAGCTTAGGAGGAGGGACAGTCACCTACGAGCAGTACTTC. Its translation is CASSLGGGTVTYEQYF. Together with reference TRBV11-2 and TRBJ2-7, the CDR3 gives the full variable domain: EAGVAQSPRYKIIEKRQSVAFWCNPISGHATLYWYQQILGQGPKLLIQFQNNGVVDDSQLPKDRFSAERLKGVDSTLKIQPAKLEDSAVYLCASSLGGGTVTYEQYFGPGTRLTVT.

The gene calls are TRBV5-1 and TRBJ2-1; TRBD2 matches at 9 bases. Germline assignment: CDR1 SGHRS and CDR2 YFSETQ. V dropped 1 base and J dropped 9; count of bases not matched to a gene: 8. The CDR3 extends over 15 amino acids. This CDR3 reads CASSLSSGVLPEQFF. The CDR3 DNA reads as TGCGCCAGCAGCTTGTCTAGCGGGGTACTTCCTGAGCAGTTCTTC.

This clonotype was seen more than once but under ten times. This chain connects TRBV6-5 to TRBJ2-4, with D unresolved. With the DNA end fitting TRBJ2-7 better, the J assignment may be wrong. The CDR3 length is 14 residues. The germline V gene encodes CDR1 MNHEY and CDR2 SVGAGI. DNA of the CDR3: TGTGCCAGCAGTTACTCGATCCTCCCATCCGAGCAGTACTTC. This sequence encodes CASSYSILPSEQYF.

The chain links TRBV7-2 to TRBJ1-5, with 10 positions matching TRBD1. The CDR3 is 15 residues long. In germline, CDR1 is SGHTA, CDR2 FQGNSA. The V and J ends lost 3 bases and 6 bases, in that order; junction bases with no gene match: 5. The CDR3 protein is CASSLGQGLGQPQHF. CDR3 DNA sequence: TGTGCCAGCAGCTTGGGACAGGGGCTCGGTCAGCCCCAGCATTTT.